The entry below describes one TCR beta chain. Its specificity is unknown. The CDR3 is 13 amino acids. Germline CDR1 and CDR2: SQVTM and ANQGSEA. Trimming shortened V by 3 bases and J by 0 bases, and 5 bases separated the two germline ends. This sample's time point: persistent/refractory GD, antithyroid drugs over 5 years with positive TRAb. Researchers made the TCR library from RNA that was extracted from PBMCs. The sample belongs to a study of regulatory T cells in long-lasting Graves disease. At the level of the study: Persistent cases were those of Graves' disease that involved over 5 years of antithyroid drugs with positive TSH receptor antibodies. General study findings and limits: Compared with new cases, persistent Graves' patients showed reduced TCR diversity. Patients with persistent disease showed a bias toward TRBV28, TRBJ1-2 and TRBJ2-5.

Construction of the TCR beta libraries employed iRepertoire HTBI primers in conjunction with Arm-PCR of CDR3 regions. In the source study's methods: Segment identification across samples yielded around 60 TRBV and fewer than 15 TRBJ segments. One entry per CDR3 protein, called by TCRdb with MiXCR from the multiplex PCR reads. The V and J calls shown here were made by TCRdb, not taken from the authors' results. The sample has about 470,000 distinct CDR3 sequences; around 21% are singletons. The V and J genes are TRBV29-1 and TRBJ2-2; D ambiguous. The origin of this receptor is a female donor with Graves disease. Specimen: peripheral blood mononuclear cells (PBMCs), collected when the disease was refractory, from a patient treated with antithyroid drugs. In DNA form, the CDR3 reads TGCAGCGTTGACAGGCCGAACACCGGGGAGCTGTTTTTT. Translation gives CSVDRPNTGELFF.